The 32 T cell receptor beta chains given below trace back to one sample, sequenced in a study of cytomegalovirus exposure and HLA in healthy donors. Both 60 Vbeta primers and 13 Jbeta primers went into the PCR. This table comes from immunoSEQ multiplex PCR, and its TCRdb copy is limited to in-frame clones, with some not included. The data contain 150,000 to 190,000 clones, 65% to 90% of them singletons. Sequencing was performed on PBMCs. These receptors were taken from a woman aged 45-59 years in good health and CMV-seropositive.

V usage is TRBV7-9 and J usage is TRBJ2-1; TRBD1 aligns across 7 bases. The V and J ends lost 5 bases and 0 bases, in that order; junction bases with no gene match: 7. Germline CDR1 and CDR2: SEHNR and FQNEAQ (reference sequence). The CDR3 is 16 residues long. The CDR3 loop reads CASSETSGGSYNEQFF. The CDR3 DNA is TGTGCCAGCAGCGAAACCTCAGGGGGCTCCTACAATGAGCAGTTCTTC.

The CDR3 DNA reads as TGTGCCAGCGGGGCGGGGGATCAGCCCCAGCATTTT. Protein product: CASGAGDQPQHF. The chain joins TRBV27 to TRBJ1-5; possibly TRBD1 for D (5 bases). This CDR3 has 12 residues. Per germline, CDR1 MNHEY and CDR2 SMNVEV (reference sequence). V shed 8 bases and J shed 5 bases, with 10 bases lying between them.

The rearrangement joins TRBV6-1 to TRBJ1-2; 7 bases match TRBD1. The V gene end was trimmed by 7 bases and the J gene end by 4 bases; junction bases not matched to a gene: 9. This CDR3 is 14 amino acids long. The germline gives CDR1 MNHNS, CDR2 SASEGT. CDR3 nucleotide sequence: TGTGCCAGCAACCCAAGGGGGGACAGCTATGGCTACACCTTC. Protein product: CASNPRGDSYGYTF.

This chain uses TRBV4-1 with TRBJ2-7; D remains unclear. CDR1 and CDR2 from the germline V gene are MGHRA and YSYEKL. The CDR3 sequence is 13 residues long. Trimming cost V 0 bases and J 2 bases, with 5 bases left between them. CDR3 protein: CASSQEQTYEQYF. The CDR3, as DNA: TGCGCCAGCAGCCAAGAACAGACCTACGAGCAGTACTTC.

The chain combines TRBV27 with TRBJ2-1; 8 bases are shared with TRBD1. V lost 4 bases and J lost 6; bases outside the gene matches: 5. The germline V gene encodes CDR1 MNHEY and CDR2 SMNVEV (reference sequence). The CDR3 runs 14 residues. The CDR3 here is CASSSGRGLNEQFF. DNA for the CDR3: TGTGCCAGCAGTTCCGGCAGGGGGCTCAATGAGCAGTTCTTC.

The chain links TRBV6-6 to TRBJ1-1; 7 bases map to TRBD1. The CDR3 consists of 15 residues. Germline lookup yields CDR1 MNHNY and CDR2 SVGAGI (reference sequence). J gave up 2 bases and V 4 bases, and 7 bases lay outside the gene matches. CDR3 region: CASSSQDRYNTEAFF. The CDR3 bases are TGTGCCAGCAGTTCCCAGGACAGGTACAACACTGAAGCTTTCTTT.

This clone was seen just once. CDR3 protein: CASSFEGNTEAFF. The DNA for the CDR3 is TGCGCCAGCAGCTTCGAGGGAAACACTGAAGCTTTCTTT. This chain connects TRBV5-1 to TRBJ1-1; D ambiguous. V gave up 2 bases and J gave up 2 bases, with 7 bases separating them. Germline V gene lookup returns CDR1 SGHRS and CDR2 YFSETQ. This CDR3 is 13 amino acids long.

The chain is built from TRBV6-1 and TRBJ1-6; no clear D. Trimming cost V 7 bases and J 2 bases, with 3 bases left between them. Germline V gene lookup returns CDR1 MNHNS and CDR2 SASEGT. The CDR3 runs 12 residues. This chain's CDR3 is CASITYNSPLHF. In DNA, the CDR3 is TGTGCCAGCATTACCTATAATTCACCCCTCCACTTT.

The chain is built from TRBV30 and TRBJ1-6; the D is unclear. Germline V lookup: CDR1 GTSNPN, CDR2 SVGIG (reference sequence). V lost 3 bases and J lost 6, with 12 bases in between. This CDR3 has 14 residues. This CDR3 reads CAWRRAFVNSPLHF. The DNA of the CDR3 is TGTGCCTGGAGGAGGGCCTTCGTTAATTCACCCCTCCACTTT.

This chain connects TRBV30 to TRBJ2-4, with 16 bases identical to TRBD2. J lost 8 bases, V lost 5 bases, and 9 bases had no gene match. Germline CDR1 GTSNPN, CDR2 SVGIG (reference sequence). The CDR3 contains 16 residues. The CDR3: CAWAAGTSGGADIQYF. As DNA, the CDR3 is TGTGCCTGGGCAGCCGGGACTAGCGGGGGGGCGGACATTCAGTACTTC.

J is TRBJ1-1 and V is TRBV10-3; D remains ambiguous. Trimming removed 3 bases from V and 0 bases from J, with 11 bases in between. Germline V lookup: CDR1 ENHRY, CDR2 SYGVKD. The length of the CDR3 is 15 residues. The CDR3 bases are TGTGCCATCAGTGAATACCAGACAATGAACACTGAAGCTTTCTTT. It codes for CAISEYQTMNTEAFF.

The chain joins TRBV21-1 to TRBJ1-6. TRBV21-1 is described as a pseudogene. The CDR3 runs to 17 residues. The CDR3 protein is CASRSPRGISYNSPLHF. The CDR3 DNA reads TGTGCCAGCAGATCCCCGCGGGGAATCTCCTATAATTCACCCCTCCACTTT.

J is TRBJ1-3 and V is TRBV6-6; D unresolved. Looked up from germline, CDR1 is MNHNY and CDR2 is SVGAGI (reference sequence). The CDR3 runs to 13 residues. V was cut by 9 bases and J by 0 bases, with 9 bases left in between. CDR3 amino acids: CASTLSSGNTIYF. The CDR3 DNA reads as TGTGCCAGTACCCTCAGCTCTGGAAACACCATATATTTT.

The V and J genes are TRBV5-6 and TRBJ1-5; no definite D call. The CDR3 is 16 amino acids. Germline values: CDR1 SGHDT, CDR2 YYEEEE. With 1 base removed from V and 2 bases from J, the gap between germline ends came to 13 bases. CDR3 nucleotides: TGTGCCAGCAGCTTGTCCGTTTCCGGGGGCAATCAGCCCCAGCATTTT. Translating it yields CASSLSVSGGNQPQHF.

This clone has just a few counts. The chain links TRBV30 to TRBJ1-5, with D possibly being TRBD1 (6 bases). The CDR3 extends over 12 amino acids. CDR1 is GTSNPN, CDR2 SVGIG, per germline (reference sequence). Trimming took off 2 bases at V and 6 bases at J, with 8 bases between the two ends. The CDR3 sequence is CAWSRGSQPQHF. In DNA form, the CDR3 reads TGTGCCTGGAGTAGGGGGTCTCAGCCCCAGCATTTT. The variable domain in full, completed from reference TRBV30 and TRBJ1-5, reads SQTIHQWPATLVQPVGSPLSLECTVEGTSNPNLYWYRQAAGRGLQLLFYSVGIGQISSEVPQNLSASRPQDRQFILSSKKLLLSDSGFYLCAWSRGSQPQHFGDGTRLSIL.

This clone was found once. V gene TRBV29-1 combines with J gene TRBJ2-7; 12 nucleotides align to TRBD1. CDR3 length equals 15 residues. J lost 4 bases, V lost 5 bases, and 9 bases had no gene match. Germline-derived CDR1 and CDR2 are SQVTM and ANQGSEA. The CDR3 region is CSVSLRDRGRYEQYF. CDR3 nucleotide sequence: TGCAGCGTTTCTTTACGGGACAGGGGGCGTTACGAGCAGTACTTC.

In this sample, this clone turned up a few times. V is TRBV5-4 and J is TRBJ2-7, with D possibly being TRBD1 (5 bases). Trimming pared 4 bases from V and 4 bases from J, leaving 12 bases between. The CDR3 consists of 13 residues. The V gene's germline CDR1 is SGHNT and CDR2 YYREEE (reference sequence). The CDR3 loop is CASSLIDRYEQYF. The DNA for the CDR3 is TGTGCCAGCAGCCTAATCGACAGATACGAGCAGTACTTC.

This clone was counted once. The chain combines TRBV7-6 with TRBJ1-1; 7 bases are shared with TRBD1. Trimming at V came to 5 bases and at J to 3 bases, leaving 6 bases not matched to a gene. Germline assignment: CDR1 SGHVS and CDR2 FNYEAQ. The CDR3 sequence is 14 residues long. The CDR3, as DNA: TGTGCCAGCAGCCCGACAGGGACGTACACTGAAGCTTTCTTT. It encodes CASSPTGTYTEAFF.

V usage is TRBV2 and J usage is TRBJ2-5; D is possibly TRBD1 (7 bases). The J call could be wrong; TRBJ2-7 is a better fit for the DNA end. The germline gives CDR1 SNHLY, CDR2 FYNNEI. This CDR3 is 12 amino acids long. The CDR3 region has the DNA TGTGCCAGCAGTGACAGGGGGGACGAGCAGTACTTC. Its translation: CASSDRGDEQYF.

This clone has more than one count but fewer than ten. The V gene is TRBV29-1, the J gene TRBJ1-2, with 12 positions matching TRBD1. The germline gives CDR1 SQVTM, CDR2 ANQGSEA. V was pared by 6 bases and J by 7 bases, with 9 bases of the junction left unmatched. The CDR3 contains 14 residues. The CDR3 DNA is TGCAGCGTCGGGACAGGGGGCGACCATTTTGGCTACACCTTC. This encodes CSVGTGGDHFGYTF.

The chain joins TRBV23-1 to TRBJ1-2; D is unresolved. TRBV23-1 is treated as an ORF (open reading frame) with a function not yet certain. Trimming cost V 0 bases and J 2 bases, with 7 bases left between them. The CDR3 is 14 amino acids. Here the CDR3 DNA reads TGCGCCAGCAGTCAATCCTCACAGAACTATGGCTACACCTTC. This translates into CASSQSSQNYGYTF.

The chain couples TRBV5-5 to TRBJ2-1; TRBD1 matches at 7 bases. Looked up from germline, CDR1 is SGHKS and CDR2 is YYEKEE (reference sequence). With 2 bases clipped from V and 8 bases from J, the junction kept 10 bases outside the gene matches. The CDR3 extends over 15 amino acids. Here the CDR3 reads CASSLHRGAVDEQFF. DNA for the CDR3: TGTGCCAGCAGCTTACACAGGGGAGCTGTCGATGAGCAGTTCTTC.

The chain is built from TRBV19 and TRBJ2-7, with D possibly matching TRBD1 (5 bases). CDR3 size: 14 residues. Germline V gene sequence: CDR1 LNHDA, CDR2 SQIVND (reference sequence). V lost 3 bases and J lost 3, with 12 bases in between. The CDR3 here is CASSITWGHYEQYF. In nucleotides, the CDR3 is TGTGCCAGTAGTATTACTTGGGGCCACTACGAGCAGTACTTC.

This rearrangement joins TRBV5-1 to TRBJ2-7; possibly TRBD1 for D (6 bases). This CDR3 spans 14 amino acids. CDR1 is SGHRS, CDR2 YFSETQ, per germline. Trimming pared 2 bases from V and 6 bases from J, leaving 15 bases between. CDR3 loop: CASSLPQTGTEQYF. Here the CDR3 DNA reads TGCGCCAGCAGCTTACCCCAGACAGGAACCGAGCAGTACTTC.

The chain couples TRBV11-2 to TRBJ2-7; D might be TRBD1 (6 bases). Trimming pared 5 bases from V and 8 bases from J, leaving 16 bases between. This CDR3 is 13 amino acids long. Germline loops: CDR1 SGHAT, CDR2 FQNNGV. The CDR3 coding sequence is TGTGCCAGCAGCCCGCCGACAGGAATTCAGCAGTACTTC. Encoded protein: CASSPPTGIQQYF.

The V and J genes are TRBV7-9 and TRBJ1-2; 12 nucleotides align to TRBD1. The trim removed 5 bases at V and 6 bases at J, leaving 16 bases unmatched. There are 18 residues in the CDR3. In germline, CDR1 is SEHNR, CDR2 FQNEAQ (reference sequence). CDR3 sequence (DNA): TGTGCCAGCAGCCCCCCGGGACAGGGGGCATTGAGAACAGATGGCTACACCTTC. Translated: CASSPPGQGALRTDGYTF.

The CDR3 nucleotides are TGTGCCAGCAGCCAAGAGGGGGGACCGGGGGGTGAGCAGTACTTC. It translates to CASSQEGGPGGEQYF. The rearrangement links TRBV4-2 to TRBJ2-7, with 7 bases identical to TRBD2. This CDR3 is built from 15 residues. V shed 0 bases and J 7 bases; nucleotides not matched to a gene: 9. Germline V gives CDR1 LGHNA, CDR2 YNFKEQ.

This CDR3 is CASSQVLGVYTQYF. CDR3 sequence (DNA): TGCGCCAGCAGCCAAGTATTAGGGGTGTATACGCAGTATTTT. The chain uses TRBV4-1 and TRBJ2-3; a weak D match, TRBD1 (5 bases). Germline loops: CDR1 MGHRA, CDR2 YSYEKL. The V and J ends lost 1 base and 7 bases respectively, with 12 bases between them. The CDR3 runs 14 residues.

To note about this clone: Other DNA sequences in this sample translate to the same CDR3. CDR3 protein: CASSDRGDYGYTF. CDR3 in DNA: TGTGCCAGCAGTGATCGGGGGGACTATGGCTACACCTTC. The chain has TRBV6-5 and TRBJ1-2; possibly TRBD1 for D (5 bases). Deletions cut 5 bases from V and 3 bases from J, with 10 bases between. The CDR3 is 13 amino acids. Germline V gives CDR1 MNHEY, CDR2 SVGAGI.

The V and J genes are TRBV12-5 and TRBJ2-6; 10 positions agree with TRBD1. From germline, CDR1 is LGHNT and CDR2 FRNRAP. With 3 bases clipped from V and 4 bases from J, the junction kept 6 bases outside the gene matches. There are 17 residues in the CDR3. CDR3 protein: CASGFGDRGPGANVLTF. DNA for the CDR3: TGTGCTAGTGGTTTTGGAGACAGGGGGCCCGGGGCCAACGTCCTGACTTTC.

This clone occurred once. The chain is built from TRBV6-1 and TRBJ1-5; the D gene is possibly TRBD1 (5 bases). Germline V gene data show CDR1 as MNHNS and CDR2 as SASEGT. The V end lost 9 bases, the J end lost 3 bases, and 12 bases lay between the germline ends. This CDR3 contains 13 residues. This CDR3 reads CASSSGSNQPQHF. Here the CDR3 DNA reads TGTGCCAGTTCATCAGGGTCCAATCAGCCCCAGCATTTT.

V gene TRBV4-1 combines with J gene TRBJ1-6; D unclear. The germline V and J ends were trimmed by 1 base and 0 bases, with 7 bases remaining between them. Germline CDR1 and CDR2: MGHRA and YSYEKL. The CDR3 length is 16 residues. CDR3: CASSQVRSSYNSPLHF. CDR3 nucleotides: TGCGCCAGCAGCCAAGTTAGGAGCTCCTATAATTCACCCCTCCACTTT.